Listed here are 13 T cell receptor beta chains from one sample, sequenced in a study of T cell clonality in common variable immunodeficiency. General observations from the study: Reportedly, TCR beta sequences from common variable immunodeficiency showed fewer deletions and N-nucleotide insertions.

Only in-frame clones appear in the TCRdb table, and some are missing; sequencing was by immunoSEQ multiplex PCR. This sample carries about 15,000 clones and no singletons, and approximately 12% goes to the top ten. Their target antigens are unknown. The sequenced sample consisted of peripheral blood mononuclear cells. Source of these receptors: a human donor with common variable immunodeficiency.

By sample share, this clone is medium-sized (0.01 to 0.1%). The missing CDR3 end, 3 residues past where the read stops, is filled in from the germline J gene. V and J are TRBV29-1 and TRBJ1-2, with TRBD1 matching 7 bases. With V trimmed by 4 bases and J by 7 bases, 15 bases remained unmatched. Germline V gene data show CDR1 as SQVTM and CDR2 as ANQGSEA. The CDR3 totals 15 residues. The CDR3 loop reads CSVVWIGGGFFGYTF. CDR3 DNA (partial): TGCAGCGTTGTTTGGATAGGGGGCGGATTTTTTGGC.

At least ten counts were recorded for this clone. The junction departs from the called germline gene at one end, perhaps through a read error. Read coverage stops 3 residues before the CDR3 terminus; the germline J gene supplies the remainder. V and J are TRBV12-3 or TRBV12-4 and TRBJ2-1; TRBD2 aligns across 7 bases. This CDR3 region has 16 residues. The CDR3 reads CASSHVLTSSHNEQFF. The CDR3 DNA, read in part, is TGTGCCAGCAGCCACGTCCTGACTAGCTCCCACAATGAG.

The DNA read from the CDR3 is TGTGCCAGCTCACCAATAGCGGGAGGAACCTACGAG. Its translation is CASSPIAGGTYE. The whole CDR3 is CASSPIAGGTYEQYF. This chain connects TRBV18 to TRBJ2-7; TRBD2 matches 10 bases. The read ends 3 residues shy of where the CDR3 ends; the end is completed using the germline J gene. The ends lost 2 bases at V and 2 bases at J; junction bases unmatched: 3. The CDR3 extends over 15 amino acids. Germline V gives CDR1 KGHSH, CDR2 LQKENI.

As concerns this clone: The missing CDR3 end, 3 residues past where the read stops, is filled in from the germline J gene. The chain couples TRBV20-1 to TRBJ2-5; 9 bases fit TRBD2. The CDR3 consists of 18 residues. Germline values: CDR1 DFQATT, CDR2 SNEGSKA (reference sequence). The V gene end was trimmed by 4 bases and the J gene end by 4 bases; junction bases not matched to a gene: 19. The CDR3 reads CSATTRGGGGFFGETQYF. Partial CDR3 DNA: TGCAGTGCTACGACTCGCGGGGGGGGCGGTTTCTTTGGAGAGACC.

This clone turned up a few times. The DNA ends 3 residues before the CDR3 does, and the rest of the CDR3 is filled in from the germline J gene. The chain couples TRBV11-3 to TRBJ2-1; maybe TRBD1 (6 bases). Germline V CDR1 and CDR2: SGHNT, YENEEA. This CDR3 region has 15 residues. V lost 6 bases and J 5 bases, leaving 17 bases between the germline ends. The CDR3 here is CASSPRLGAHNEQFF. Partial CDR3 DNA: TGTGCCAGCAGTCCTCGTCTGGGGGCCCACAATGAG.

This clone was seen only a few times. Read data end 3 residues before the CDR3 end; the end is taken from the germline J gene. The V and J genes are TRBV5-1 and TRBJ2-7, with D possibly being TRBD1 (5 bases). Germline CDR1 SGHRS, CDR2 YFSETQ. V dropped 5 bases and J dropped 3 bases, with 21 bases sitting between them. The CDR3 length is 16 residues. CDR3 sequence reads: CASRLRPDSPGYEQYF. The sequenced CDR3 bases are TGCGCCAGCAGGCTTCGACCCGACAGCCCAGGCTACGAG. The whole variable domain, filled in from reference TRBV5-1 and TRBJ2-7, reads KAGVTQTPRYLIKTRGQQVTLSCSPISGHRSVSWYQQTPGQGLQFLFEYFSETQRNKGNFPGRFSGRQFSNSRSEMNVSTLELGDSALYLCASRLRPDSPGYEQYFGPGTRLTVT.

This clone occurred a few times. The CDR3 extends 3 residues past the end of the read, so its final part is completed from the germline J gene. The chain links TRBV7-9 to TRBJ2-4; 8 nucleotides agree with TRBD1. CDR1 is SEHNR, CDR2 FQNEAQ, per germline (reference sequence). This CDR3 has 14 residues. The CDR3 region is CAGAGQGVRGIQYF. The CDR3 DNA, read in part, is TGTGCCGGAGCAGGACAGGGCGTGAGGGGTATT.

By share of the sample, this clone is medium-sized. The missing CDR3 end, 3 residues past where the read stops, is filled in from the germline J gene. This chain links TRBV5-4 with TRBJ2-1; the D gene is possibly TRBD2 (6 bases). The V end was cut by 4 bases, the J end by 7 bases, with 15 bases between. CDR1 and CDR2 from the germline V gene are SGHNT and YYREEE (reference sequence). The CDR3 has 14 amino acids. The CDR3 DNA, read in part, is TGTGCCAGCAGCCCTGGGACTCCGGGGAATGAG. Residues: CASSPGTPGNE. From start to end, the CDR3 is CASSPGTPGNEQFF.

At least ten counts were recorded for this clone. The CDR3 sequence is CASSFRDSWGETQYF. The part of the CDR3 DNA that was read is TGTGCCAGCAGCTTCAGGGACAGTTGGGGGGAGACC. The J gene is TRBJ2-5, the V gene TRBV5-5, with 7 bases matching TRBD1. Read data end 3 residues before the CDR3 end; the end is taken from the germline J gene. The CDR3 sequence is 15 residues long. Germline values: CDR1 SGHKS, CDR2 YYEKEE (reference sequence). V lost 2 bases and J lost 5; bases outside the gene matches: 9.

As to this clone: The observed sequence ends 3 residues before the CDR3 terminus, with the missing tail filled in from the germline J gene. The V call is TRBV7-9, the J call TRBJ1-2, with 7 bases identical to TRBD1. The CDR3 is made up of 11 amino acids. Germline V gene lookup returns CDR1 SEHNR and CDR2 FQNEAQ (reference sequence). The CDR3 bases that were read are TGTGCCAGCAGTTACAGGGGCGGC. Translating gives CASSYRGG. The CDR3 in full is CASSYRGGYTF.

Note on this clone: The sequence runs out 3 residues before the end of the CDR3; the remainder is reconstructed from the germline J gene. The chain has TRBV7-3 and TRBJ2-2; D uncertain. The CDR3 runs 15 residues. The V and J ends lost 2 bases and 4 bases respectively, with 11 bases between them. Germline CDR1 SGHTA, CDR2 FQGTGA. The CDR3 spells CASSLDSRSTGELFF. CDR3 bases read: TGTGCCAGCAGCTTAGACTCCCGGTCCACCGGGGAG.

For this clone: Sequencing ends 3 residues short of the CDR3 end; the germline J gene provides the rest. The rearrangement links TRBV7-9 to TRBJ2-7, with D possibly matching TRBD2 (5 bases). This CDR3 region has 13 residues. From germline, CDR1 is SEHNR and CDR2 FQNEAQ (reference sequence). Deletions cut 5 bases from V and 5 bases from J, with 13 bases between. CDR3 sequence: CASSPPGSHEQYF. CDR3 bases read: TGTGCCAGCAGCCCCCCGGGGAGCCACGAG.

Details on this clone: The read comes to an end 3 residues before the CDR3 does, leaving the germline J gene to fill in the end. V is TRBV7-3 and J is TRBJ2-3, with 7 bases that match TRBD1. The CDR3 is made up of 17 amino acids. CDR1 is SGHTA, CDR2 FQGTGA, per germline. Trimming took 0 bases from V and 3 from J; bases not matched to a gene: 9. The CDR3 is CASSLTRSRGTTDTQYF. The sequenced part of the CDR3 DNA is TGTGCCAGCAGCTTAACCCGATCCAGGGGGACAACAGATACG.